This T cell receptor (beta chain) emerged from a study of T-cell reconstitution after alpha-beta-depleted transplantation in children. Notes on the study in general: At around two months after transplant, the alpha-beta T cells were reportedly derived from several hundred expanded clones that came from non-depleted graft cells. Most T-cell counts and diversity one year after the transplant came from T cells that were newly produced.

Many counts were recorded for this clonotype. Its antigen is currently unknown. Molecular barcoding with unique molecular identifiers was used for the TCRbeta library. One entry per CDR3 protein, called by TCRdb with MiXCR from the PCR reads. The profile shows 25,000 to 35,000 distinct CDR3 sequences, 6% to 8.5% of them singletons. Germline-derived CDR1 and CDR2 are ENHRY and SYGVKD. J was trimmed by 5 bases and V by 6 bases; bases with no gene match: 6. The CDR3 totals 15 residues. The receptor's source is a child less than two years old who had a stem cell transplant for acute myeloid leukemia, so the T cells may come from the graft donor. The sample in question was peripheral blood, obtained 60 days after TCRalphabeta/CD19-depleted stem cell transplant. The chain uses TRBV10-3 and TRBJ2-5; 13 bases agree with TRBD2. The CDR3 loop is CAISPRTSGSETQYF. In nucleotides, the CDR3 is TGTGCCATCAGCCCAAGGACTAGCGGGAGTGAGACCCAGTACTTC.